Below are 15 T cell receptor beta chains sequenced from a single sample in a study of tumor and adjacent non-tumor tissue in lung cancer. The library came from three nested PCR rounds adapted from ARM-PCR protocols. TCRdb itself ran the multiplex PCR reads through MiXCR, one entry per CDR3 protein. The repertoire holds 90,000 to 100,000 distinct CDR3 sequences, with approximately 80% as singletons. RNA was extracted from bulk tissue without any cell sorting. This non-tumor lung sample came from over 3 cm beyond the tumor edge. Sequenced material: distant non-tumor lung tissue. All receptors derive from a man between 60 and 75 years old with small cell lung cancer.

The chain uses TRBV6-2 or TRBV6-3 and TRBJ2-1, with TRBD2 matching 8 bases. CDR3 length equals 14 residues. The germline V gene encodes CDR1 MNHEY and CDR2 SVGEGT. V was clipped by 5 bases and J by 4 bases; unmatched bases: 4. The DNA of the CDR3 is TGTGCCAGCAGTGGATTAGCGGGGTACAATGAGCAGTTCTTC. Its protein is CASSGLAGYNEQFF.

The chain links TRBV6-5 to TRBJ2-1; possibly TRBD1 for D (6 bases). Gene TRBJ2-7 matches the end of the DNA better, so the J call may be wrong. The germline V gene encodes CDR1 MNHEY and CDR2 SVGAGI. CDR3 length: 16 residues. The CDR3 sequence is CASSGLRGLSENEQYF. CDR3 in DNA: TGTGCCAGCAGTGGACTCAGGGGCCTCTCAGAGAATGAGCAGTACTTC.

As to this clonotype: Sequence at one end of the junction differs from germline and may be a read error. V usage is TRBV5-4 and J usage is TRBJ2-2; D is tentatively TRBD1 or TRBD2 (6 bases each). This CDR3 has 15 amino acids. The germline V gene encodes CDR1 SGHNT and CDR2 YYREEE (reference sequence). The CDR3 DNA is TGTGCCAGCAGCTTGCGGGACACGTCGAGCCGGGAGTTGTTTTTT. As protein: CASSLRDTSSRELFF.

Worth noting for this clonotype: It may be a read error: a sequence one base away is much more abundant. V gene TRBV13 combines with J gene TRBJ2-3; possible D gene TRBD2, 5 bases. In germline, CDR1 is PRHDT, CDR2 FYEKMQ (reference sequence). The V and J ends lost 5 bases and 5 bases respectively, with 11 bases between them. The CDR3 has 13 residues. The CDR3 protein is CASSHEREDTQYF. Here the CDR3 DNA reads TGTGCCAGCAGCCACGAGAGGGAAGATACGCAGTATTTT.

As concerns this clonotype: A read error may produce the germline difference seen at one junction end. This chain links TRBV6-1 with TRBJ1-1; no clear D. The germline gives CDR1 MNHNS, CDR2 SASEGT. This CDR3 spans 14 amino acids. The CDR3 DNA follows: TGTGCCAGCAATGAAAAGAAGGGAAGGACTGAAGCTTTCTTT. Translating gives CASNEKKGRTEAFF.

As regards this clonotype: With a much larger clone just one base away, this may be a read error. The chain recombines TRBV12-3 or TRBV12-4 with TRBJ1-5; D is ambiguous. This CDR3 contains 14 residues. V dropped 0 bases and J dropped 4 bases, with 7 bases sitting between them. CDR3 in DNA: TGTGCCAGCAGTTTAGCCAGCCCAAATCAGCCCCAGCATTTT. As protein: CASSLASPNQPQHF.

This clonotype appeared a few times. A read error may produce the germline difference seen at one junction end. The V and J genes are TRBV29-1 and TRBJ2-7, with a possible D match to TRBD2 (6 bases). The CDR3 contains 12 residues. The germline CDR1 and CDR2 sequences are SQVTM and ANQGSEA. CDR3 sequence reads: CSTRETSYEQYF. The CDR3 DNA is TGTAGCACCCGGGAGACCTCCTACGAGCAGTACTTC.

This clonotype was detected many times. The rearrangement uses TRBV12-3 or TRBV12-4 and TRBJ1-2; D call uncertain. The V end was cut by 2 bases, the J end by 4 bases, with 14 bases between. CDR3 length equals 15 residues. CDR3 region: CASSLMFLPVYGYTF. CDR3 coding DNA: TGTGCCAGCAGTTTAATGTTCCTTCCGGTCTATGGCTACACCTTC.

This clonotype was counted many times. The V gene is TRBV30, the J gene TRBJ1-3; unclear D gene. The CDR3 runs to 17 residues. The germline CDR1 and CDR2 sequences are GTSNPN and SVGIG (reference sequence). V dropped 3 bases and J dropped 4 bases, with 22 bases sitting between them. CDR3 in DNA: TGTGCCTGGAGACCTGTACCTCCGAAGACGTGGGGAAACACCATATATTTT. Residues: CAWRPVPPKTWGNTIYF.

For this clonotype: The missing conserved phenylalanine or tryptophan at the end of this CDR3 makes a read error likely. The DNA is left out, because the CDR3 cannot be placed on it with certainty; the CDR3 is given as TCRdb lists it. The chain uses TRBV6-6 and TRBJ1-6. The CDR3 totals 15 residues, both ends included. Germline assignment: CDR1 MNHNY and CDR2 SVGAGI (reference sequence). This chain's CDR3 is CASSYLGGGYSPLQY.

As concerns this clonotype: Mismatch with germline at one junction end may stem from a read error. The chain recombines TRBV12-3 or TRBV12-4 with TRBJ2-3; D gene ambiguous. CDR3 length: 14 residues. CDR3 sequence (DNA): TGTGCCAGCAGTCCACTATTCCCCTCTGATATGCAGTATTTT. Encoded protein: CASSPLFPSDMQYF.

In the case of this clonotype: An end of the junction differs from the germline gene, which may be a read error. The chain has TRBV4-2 and TRBJ2-1; 10 bases line up with TRBD2. Germline CDR1 LGHNA, CDR2 YNFKEQ. The CDR3 sequence is 16 residues long. The CDR3 DNA reads as TGCGTCAGGAGCCAAAATAGCGGGAGGTTTATAAATGAGAAGTTCTTC. It specifies CVRSQNSGRFINEKFF.

Points on this clonotype: No conserved phenylalanine or tryptophan is present at the end of the CDR3, so a read error is the likely explanation. It is unclear where the CDR3 begins or ends on the DNA, so no DNA is shown, and the CDR3 is as TCRdb lists it. This rearrangement joins TRBV11-2 to TRBJ2-1; the listed D gene, TRBD2, was not tested against the DNA. 18 amino acids form the CDR3, both terminal residues included. The V gene's germline CDR1 is SGHAT and CDR2 FQNNGV. The CDR3 sequence: CASSLGVTGGYYYNEQLS.

This clonotype occurred once. The chain carries TRBV29-1 and TRBJ2-1; 7 bases line up with TRBD1. The CDR3 is 15 amino acids. Germline V gene sequence: CDR1 SQVTM, CDR2 ANQGSEA. CDR3 in DNA: TGCGCCTATGCCGGGACAGACCTAATGTACAATGAGCAGTTCTTC. Its translation is CAYAGTDLMYNEQFF.

Regarding this clonotype: Sequence at one end of the junction differs from germline and may be a read error. The chain carries TRBV28 and TRBJ2-1, with TRBD2 matching 7 bases. Germline assignment: CDR1 MDHEN and CDR2 SYDVKM. This CDR3 contains 16 residues. DNA of the CDR3: TGTGTCAGCACACCGAGCGGGGCCAACGCGGAGAATGAGCAGTTCTTC. Translating it yields CVSTPSGANAENEQFF.